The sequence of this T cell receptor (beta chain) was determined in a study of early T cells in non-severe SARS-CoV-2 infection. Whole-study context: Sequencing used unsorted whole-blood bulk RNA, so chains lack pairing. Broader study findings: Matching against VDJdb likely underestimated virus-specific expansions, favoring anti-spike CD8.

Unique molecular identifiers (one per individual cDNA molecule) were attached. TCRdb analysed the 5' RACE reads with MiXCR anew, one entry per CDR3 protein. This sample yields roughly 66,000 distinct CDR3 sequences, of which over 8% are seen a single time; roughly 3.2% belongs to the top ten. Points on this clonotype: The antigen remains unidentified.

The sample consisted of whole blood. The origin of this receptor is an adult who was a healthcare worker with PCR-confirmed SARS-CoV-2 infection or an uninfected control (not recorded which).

The CDR3 DNA reads TGCGCCAGCAGCCCCTCTTCGGGAGGGCCCTACGAGCAGTACTTC. It specifies CASSPSSGGPYEQYF. The chain couples TRBV4-1 to TRBJ2-7; 8 bases are a match to TRBD2. This CDR3 has 15 amino acids. Trimming removed 4 bases from V and 2 bases from J; junction bases left unmatched: 7. CDR1 and CDR2 (germline): MGHRA, YSYEKL.